This record concerns one TCR beta chain sequence. Its antigen is not known. The read halts 3 residues ahead of the CDR3 end, with the missing end drawn from the germline J gene. Using immunoSEQ multiplex PCR, the repertoire was profiled, and TCRdb retains in-frame clones only, with some absent. Reported are fewer than 55,000 clones; the ten largest clones contain about 0.83%. This CDR3 has 14 amino acids. Germline V lookup: CDR1 SEHNR, CDR2 FQNEAQ (reference sequence). Between the trimmed V and J ends, which lost 5 bases and 7 bases, there was a span of 12 bases. This sample is drawn from a study of Tregs in tolerant kidney transplant recipients. Study-wide background: Recipients received nonmyeloablative bone marrow transplants from related graft donors, with transient mixed chimerism. Study-wide points: Some patients' samples used different primers over time, so nucleotide sequences weren't comparable. Biological reproducibility was not directly addressed in this study.

Unstimulated regulatory T cells (CD4+CD25+CD127-), CD4+CD25- non-regulatory cells, CD4 and CD8 cells were FACS-sorted from thawed PBMCs. The receptor was derived from a human donor who received a combined kidney and bone marrow transplant. V gene TRBV7-9 combines with J gene TRBJ1-6; D not resolved. This material consisted of CD4+ T cells from blood, taken before the transplant. The covered CDR3 bases are TGTGCCAGCAGCCCGCCCCCGCGGAATTCACCC. Translating it yields CASSPPPRNSP. In full, the CDR3 reads CASSPPPRNSPLHF.